This entry features one T cell receptor (beta chain) sequence. This entry belongs to a study of control samples from healthy donors and cancer patients. Trimming took off 5 bases at V and 4 bases at J, with 9 bases between the two ends. The CDR3 extends over 13 amino acids. Here immunoSEQ multiplex PCR was the method, and the copy in TCRdb shows in-frame clones only, minus some. This table holds 95,000 to 110,000 clones, about 89% found once. The specimen was PBMCs. This receptor was identified in a man between 60 and 75 years old with lung cancer. The chain employs TRBV12-3 or TRBV12-4 and TRBJ1-3; D not resolved. As DNA, the CDR3 is TGTGCCAGCAGTCTATCGGGAGGAAACACCATATATTTT. Its translation: CASSLSGGNTIYF.